These T cell receptor beta chains were read from a single sample in a study of cytomegalovirus exposure and HLA in healthy donors. Measured with immunoSEQ multiplex PCR; TCRdb has only the in-frame clones, and not every one. This table holds about 100,000 clones, around four fifths found once. Sequencing was performed on PBMCs. The receptors here all came from a man in his thirties or forties in good health and CMV-seronegative. Each CDR3 is given with its conserved first and last residue. The order of the fields is J gene, clone size, V gene, D gene, CDR3 DNA, CDR3 protein. The D gene is left open where the match is weak. Expanded clones get a size class; other rows say once, few or many, or leave the size out.

>TRBJ1-1|-|TRBV4-2|-
TGTGCCAGCAGCCAAGACCGCACGAGGAACGCTGAAGCTTTCTTT
CASSQDRTRNAEAFF
>TRBJ1-2|few|TRBV5-6|TRBD1
TGTGCCAGCAGCTCGGTGGAAGGTGGGGCAGGGGGACATGGCTACACCTTC
CASSSVEGGAGGHGYTF
>TRBJ1-1|few|TRBV2|-
TGTGCCAGCAGTCTCAGGGTTGGCGTCACTGAAGCTTTCTTT
CASSLRVGVTEAFF
>TRBJ2-5|-|TRBV25-1|-
TGTGCCAGCAGCCGTACAGGGAACACTCAAGAGACCCAGTACTTC
CASSRTGNTQETQYF
>TRBJ2-1|-|TRBV4-1|TRBD1
TGCGCCAGCAGCGGGGACAGGGGGCTAGTAACCTACAATGAGCAGTTCTTC
CASSGDRGLVTYNEQFF
>TRBJ2-3|-|TRBV7-6|-
TGTGCCAGCAGCTTAGCGGATCGGGGGGCCCAGTATTTT
CASSLADRGAQYF
>TRBJ2-1|-|TRBV5-1|-
TGCGCCAGTTCATCGGGACAATTCTCCTACAATGAGCAGTTCTTC
CASSSGQFSYNEQFF
>TRBJ1-5|-|TRBV6-5|TRBD1
TGTGCCAGCAGCCCCCCAGGGGGGAGCAATCAGCCCCAGCATTTT
CASSPPGGSNQPQHF
>TRBJ1-3|-|TRBV5-8|-
TGTGCCAGCATAAGGGACTTCTCTGGAAACACCATATATTTT
CASIRDFSGNTIYF
>TRBJ1-5|-|TRBV10-3|TRBD1
TGTGCCATCAGGGGACAGCCCAATCAGCCCCAGCATTTT
CAIRGQPNQPQHF
>TRBJ2-7|once|TRBV18|-
TGTGCCAGCTCACCGGATTACAGGGACTACGAGCAGTACTTC
CASSPDYRDYEQYF
>TRBJ1-2|-|TRBV27|-
TGTGCCAGCAGTTTATCTCCAACAAACTATGGCTACACCTTC
CASSLSPTNYGYTF
>TRBJ2-7|-|TRBV7-9|-
TGTGCCAGCAGCTTAGGACAGGACCCGCTGCCCTACGAGCAGTACTTC
CASSLGQDPLPYEQYF
>TRBJ1-1|-|TRBV27|TRBD1
TGTGCCAGCAGTTTAATTGGCAGGGGGCGGCCTGAAGCTTTCTTT
CASSLIGRGRPEAFF
>TRBJ2-7|-|TRBV9|-
TGTGCCAGCAGCGTAGAGCCAGGCAGAACCTACGAGCAGTACTTC
CASSVEPGRTYEQYF
>TRBJ2-3|-|TRBV19|TRBD2
TGTGCCAGTAGTGACCCGCGGGGGTCCACAGATACGCAGTATTTT
CASSDPRGSTDTQYF
>TRBJ2-1|-|TRBV10-3|-
TGTGCCATCAGTGAAAAAAAGGGGTCCTACAATGAGCAGTTCTTC
CAISEKKGSYNEQFF
>TRBJ2-2|-|TRBV18|TRBD1
TGTGCCAGCTCACCAGAATGGACAGGGGCAATGGTCGGGGAGCTGTTTTTT
CASSPEWTGAMVGELFF
>TRBJ1-1|-|TRBV5-4|-
TGTGCCAGCAGCCCATACTCGAGGACTGAAGCTTTCTTT
CASSPYSRTEAFF
>TRBJ2-1|-|TRBV25-1|TRBD2
TGTGCCAGCCGACGGACTAGCGGGAGGGACGATGAGCAGTTCTTC
CASRRTSGRDDEQFF
>TRBJ2-6|-|TRBV7-9|-
TGTGCCAGCAGCTTAGGACTTGGGGCCAACGTCCTGACTTTC
CASSLGLGANVLTF